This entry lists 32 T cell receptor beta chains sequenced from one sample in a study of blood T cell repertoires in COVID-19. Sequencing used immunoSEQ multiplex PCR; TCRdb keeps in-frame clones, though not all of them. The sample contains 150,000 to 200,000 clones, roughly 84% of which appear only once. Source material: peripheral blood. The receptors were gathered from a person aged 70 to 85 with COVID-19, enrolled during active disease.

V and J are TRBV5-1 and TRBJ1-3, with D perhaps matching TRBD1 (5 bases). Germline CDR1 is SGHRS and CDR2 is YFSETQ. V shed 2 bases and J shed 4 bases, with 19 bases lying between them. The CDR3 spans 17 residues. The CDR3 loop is CASSLDGTSVQGNTIYF. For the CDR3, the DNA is TGCGCCAGCAGCTTAGACGGGACTTCCGTCCAAGGAAACACCATATATTTT.

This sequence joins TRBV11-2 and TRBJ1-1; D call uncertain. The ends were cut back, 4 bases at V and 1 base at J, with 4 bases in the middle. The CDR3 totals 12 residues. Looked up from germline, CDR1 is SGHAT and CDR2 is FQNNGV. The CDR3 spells CASSSPNTEAFF. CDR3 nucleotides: TGTGCCAGCAGCTCTCCGAACACTGAAGCTTTCTTT.

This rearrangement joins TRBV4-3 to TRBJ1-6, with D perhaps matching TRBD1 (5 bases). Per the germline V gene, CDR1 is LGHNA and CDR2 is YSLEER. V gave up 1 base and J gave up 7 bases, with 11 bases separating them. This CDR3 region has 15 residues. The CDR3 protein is CASSQVQGDNSPLHF. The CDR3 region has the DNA TGCGCCAGCAGCCAAGTTCAGGGCGACAATTCACCCCTCCACTTT.

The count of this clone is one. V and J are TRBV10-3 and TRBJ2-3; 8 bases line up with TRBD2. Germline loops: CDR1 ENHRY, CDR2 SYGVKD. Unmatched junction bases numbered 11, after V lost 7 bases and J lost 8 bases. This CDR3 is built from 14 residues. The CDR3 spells CAITGGGPRGTQYF. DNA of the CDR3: TGTGCCATCACTGGCGGGGGGCCGAGGGGTACGCAGTATTTT.

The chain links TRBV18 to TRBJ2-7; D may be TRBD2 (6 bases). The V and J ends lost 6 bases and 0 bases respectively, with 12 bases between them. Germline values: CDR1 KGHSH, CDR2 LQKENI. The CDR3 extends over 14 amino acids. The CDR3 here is CASSPGTDSYEQYF. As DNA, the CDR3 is TGTGCCAGCTCCCCCGGGACTGACTCCTACGAGCAGTACTTC. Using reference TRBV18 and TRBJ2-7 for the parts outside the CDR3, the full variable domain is NAGVMQNPRHLVRRRGQEARLRCSPMKGHSHVYWYRQLPEEGLKFMVYLQKENIIDESGMPKERFSAEFPKEGPSILRIQQVVRGDSAAYFCASSPGTDSYEQYFGPGTRLTVT.

The CDR3 is CASTLLGARLLSGNTIYF. The CDR3 coding sequence is TGTGCCAGCACCCTCTTGGGGGCACGACTTCTCTCTGGAAACACCATATATTTT. J is TRBJ1-3 and V is TRBV7-8; weak D call: TRBD1 (6 bases). The germline V gene encodes CDR1 SGHVS and CDR2 FQNEAQ. The CDR3 consists of 18 residues. V was trimmed by 7 bases and J by 0 bases, leaving 22 bases between them.

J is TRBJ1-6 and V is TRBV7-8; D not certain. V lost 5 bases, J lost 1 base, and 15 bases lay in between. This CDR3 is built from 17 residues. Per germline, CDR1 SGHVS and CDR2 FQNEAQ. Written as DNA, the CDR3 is TGTGCCAGCAGCCTCCGCGGGGAGGGATCCTATAATTCACCCCTCCACTTT. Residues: CASSLRGEGSYNSPLHF. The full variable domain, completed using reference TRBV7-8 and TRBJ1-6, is GAGVSQSPRYKVAKRGQDVALRCDPISGHVSLFWYQQALGQGPEFLTYFQNEAQLDKSGLPSDRFFAERPEGSVSTLKIQRTQQEDSAVYLCASSLRGEGSYNSPLHFGNGTRLTVT.

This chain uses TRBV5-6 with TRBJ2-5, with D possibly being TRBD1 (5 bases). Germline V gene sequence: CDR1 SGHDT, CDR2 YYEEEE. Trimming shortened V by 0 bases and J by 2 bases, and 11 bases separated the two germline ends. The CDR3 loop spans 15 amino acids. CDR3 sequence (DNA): TGTGCCAGCAGCTTGGGCGACAGTAAACAAGAGACCCAGTACTTC. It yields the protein CASSLGDSKQETQYF. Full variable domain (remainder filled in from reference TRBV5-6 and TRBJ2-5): DAGVTQSPTHLIKTRGQQVTLRCSPKSGHDTVSWYQQALGQGPQFIFQYYEEEERQRGNFPDRFSGHQFPNYSSELNVNALLLGDSALYLCASSLGDSKQETQYFGPGTRLLVL.

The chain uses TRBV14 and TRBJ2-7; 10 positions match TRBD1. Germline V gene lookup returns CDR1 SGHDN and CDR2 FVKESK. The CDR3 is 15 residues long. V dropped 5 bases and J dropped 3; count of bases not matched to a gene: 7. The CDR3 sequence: CASSTRDRGYYEQYF. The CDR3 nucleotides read TGTGCCAGCAGCACCCGGGACAGGGGATACTACGAGCAGTACTTC.

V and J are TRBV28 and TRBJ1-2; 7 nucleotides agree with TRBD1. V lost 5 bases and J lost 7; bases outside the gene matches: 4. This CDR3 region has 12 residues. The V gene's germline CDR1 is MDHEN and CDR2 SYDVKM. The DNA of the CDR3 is TGTGCCAGCAGTCCAACAGGGGCTGGCTACACCTTC. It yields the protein CASSPTGAGYTF.

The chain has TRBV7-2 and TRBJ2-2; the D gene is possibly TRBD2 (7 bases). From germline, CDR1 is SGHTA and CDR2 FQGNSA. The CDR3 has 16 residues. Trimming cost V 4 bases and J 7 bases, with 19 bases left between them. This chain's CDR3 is CASSSTGGRVGGELFF. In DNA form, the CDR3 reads TGTGCCAGCAGCTCGACGGGGGGCAGAGTTGGCGGGGAGCTGTTTTTT. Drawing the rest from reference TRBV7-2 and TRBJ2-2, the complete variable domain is GAGVSQSPSNKVTEKGKDVELRCDPISGHTALYWYRQSLGQGLEFLIYFQGNSAPDKSGLPSDRFSAERTGGSVSTLTIQRTQQEDSAVYLCASSSTGGRVGGELFFGEGSRLTVL.

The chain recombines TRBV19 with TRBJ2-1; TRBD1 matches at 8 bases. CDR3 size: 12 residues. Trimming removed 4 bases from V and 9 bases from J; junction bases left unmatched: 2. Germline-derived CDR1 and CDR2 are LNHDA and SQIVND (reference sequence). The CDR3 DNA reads TGTGCCAGTAGTAGGACAGGGTTTGAGCAGTTCTTC. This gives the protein CASSRTGFEQFF.

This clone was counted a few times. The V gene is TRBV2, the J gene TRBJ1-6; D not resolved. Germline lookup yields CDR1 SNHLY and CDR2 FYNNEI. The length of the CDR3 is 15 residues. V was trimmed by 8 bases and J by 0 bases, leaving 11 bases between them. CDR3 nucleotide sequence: TGTGCCAGCTTGACCCGGAGCTCCTATAATTCACCCCTCCACTTT. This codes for CASLTRSSYNSPLHF. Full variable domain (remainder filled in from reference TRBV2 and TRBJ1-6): EPEVTQTPSHQVTQMGQEVILRCVPISNHLYFYWYRQILGQKVEFLVSFYNNEISEKSEIFDDQFSVERPDGSNFTLKIRSTKLEDSAMYFCASLTRSSYNSPLHFGNGTRLTVT.

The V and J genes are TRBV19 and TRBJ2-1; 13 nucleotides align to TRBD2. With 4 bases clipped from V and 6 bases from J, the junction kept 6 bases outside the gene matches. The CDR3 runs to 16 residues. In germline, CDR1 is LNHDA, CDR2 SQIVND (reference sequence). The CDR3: CASSSSLAGGGNEQFF. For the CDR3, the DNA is TGTGCCAGTAGTAGCTCACTAGCGGGAGGGGGCAATGAGCAGTTCTTC.

Here the CDR3 reads CASSSRDRVIDSPLHF. CDR3 nucleotide sequence: TGTGCCAGCAGCTCCCGGGACAGGGTGATAGATTCACCCCTCCACTTT. The chain combines TRBV6-2 or TRBV6-3 with TRBJ1-6, with 9 bases aligning to TRBD1. CDR1 and CDR2 from the germline V gene are MNHEY and SVGEGT. V lost 6 bases, J lost 8 bases, and 11 bases stayed unmatched. This CDR3 has 16 amino acids.

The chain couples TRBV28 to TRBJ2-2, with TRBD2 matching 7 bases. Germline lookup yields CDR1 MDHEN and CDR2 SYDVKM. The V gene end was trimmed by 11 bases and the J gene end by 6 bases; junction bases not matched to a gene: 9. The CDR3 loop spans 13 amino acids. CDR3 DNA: TGTGCCGGGCGGCCGGGGGGATCCGGGGAGCTGTTTTTT. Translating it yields CAGRPGGSGELFF.

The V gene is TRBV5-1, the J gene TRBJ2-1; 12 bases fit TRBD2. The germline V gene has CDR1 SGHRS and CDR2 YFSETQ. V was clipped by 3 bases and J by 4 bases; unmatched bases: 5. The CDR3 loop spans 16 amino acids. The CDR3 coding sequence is TGCGCCAGCAGCTCCGGACTAGCGGGAACATACAATGAGCAGTTCTTC. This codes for CASSSGLAGTYNEQFF.

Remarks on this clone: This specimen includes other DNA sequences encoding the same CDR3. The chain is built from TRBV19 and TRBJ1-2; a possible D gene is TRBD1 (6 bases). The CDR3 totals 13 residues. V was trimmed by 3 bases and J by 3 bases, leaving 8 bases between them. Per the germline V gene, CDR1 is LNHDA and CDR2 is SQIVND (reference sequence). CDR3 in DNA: TGTGCCAGTAGTATTGGGGGCGACTATGGCTACACCTTC. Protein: CASSIGGDYGYTF.

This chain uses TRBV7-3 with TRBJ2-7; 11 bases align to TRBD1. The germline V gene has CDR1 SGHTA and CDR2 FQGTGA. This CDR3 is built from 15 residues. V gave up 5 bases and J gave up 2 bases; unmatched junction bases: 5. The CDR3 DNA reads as TGTGCCAGCAGCCCTGGACAGGGGGCCGCCTACGAGCAGTACTTC. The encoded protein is CASSPGQGAAYEQYF.

The DNA of the CDR3 is TGCGCCAGCACCCAATTTGAAGGGGTGTTCACTAGCGGGAGGTACAATGAGCAGTTCTTC. It codes for CASTQFEGVFTSGRYNEQFF. The chain employs TRBV5-1 and TRBJ2-1; TRBD2 matches at 12 bases. Per the germline V gene, CDR1 is SGHRS and CDR2 is YFSETQ. V shed 6 bases, J shed 4 bases, and the junction held 20 bases outside the gene matches. This CDR3 has 20 residues.

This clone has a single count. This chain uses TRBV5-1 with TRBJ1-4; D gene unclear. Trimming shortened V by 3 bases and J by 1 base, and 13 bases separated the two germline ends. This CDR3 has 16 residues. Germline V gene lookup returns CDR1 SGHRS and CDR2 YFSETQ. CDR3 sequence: CASSSLDGKTNEKLFF. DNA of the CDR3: TGCGCCAGCAGCTCCCTCGACGGGAAAACTAATGAAAAACTGTTTTTT.

The CDR3 sequence is CASSLQGLSGNTIYF. CDR3 nucleotide sequence: TGTGCCAGCAGCTTGCAGGGTTTGAGTGGAAACACCATATATTTT. This chain joins TRBV5-8 and TRBJ1-3; perhaps TRBD1 as D (5 bases). CDR1 is SGHTS, CDR2 YDEGEE, per germline. This CDR3 region has 15 residues. V dropped 1 base and J dropped 3 bases, with 11 bases sitting between them. Full variable domain (remainder filled in from reference TRBV5-8 and TRBJ1-3): EAGVTQSPTHLIKTRGQQATLRCSPISGHTSVYWYQQALGLGLQFLLWYDEGEERNRGNFPPRFSGRQFPNYSSELNVNALELEDSALYLCASSLQGLSGNTIYFGEGSWLTVV.

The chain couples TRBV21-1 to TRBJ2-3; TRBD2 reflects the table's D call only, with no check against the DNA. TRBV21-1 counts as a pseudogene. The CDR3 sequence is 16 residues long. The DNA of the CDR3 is TGTGCCAGCAGCCTCACTAGCGGGGGGGCCGCAGATACGCAGTATTTT. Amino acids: CASSLTSGGAADTQYF.

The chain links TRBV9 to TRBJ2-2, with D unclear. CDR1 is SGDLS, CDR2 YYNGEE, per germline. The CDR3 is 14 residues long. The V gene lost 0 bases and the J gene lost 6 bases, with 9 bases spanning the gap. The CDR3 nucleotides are TGTGCCAGCAGCGTAGACCCAGAGGCCGGGGAGCTGTTTTTT. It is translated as CASSVDPEAGELFF. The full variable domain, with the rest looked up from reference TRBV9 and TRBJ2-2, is DSGVTQTPKHLITATGQRVTLRCSPRSGDLSVYWYQQSLDQGLQFLIQYYNGEERAKGNILERFSAQQFPDLHSELNLSSLELGDSALYFCASSVDPEAGELFFGEGSRLTVL.

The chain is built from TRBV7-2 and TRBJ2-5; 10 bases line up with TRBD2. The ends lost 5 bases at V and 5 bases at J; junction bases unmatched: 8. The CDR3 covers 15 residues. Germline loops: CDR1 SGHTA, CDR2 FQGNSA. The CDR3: CASSRDSGRRETQYF. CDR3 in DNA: TGTGCCAGCAGCCGCGATAGCGGGAGGAGGGAGACCCAGTACTTC.

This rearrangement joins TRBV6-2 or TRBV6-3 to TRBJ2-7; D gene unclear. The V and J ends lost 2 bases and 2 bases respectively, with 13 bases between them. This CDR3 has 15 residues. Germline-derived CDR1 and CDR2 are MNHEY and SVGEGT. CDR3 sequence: CASSYLLEKTYEQYF. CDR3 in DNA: TGTGCCAGCAGTTACCTGCTGGAGAAAACCTACGAGCAGTACTTC.

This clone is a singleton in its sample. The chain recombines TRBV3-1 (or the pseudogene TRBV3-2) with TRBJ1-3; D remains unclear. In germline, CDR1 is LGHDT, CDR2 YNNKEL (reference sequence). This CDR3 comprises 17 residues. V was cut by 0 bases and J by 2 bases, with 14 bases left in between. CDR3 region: CASSQDRGARAGNTIYF. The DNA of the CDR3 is TGTGCCAGCAGCCAAGATCGCGGAGCTCGGGCTGGAAACACCATATATTTT.

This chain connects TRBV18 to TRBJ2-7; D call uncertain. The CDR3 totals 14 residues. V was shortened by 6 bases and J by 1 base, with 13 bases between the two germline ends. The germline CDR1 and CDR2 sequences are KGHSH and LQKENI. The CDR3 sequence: CASSTNPHSYEQYF. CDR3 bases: TGTGCCAGCTCCACCAACCCACATTCCTACGAGCAGTACTTC.

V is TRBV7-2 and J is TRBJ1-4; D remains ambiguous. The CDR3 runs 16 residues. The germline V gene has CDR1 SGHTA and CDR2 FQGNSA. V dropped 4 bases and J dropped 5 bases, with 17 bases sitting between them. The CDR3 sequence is CASSSRVAKANEKLFF. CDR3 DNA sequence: TGTGCCAGCAGCTCTCGGGTGGCAAAGGCGAATGAAAAACTGTTTTTT.

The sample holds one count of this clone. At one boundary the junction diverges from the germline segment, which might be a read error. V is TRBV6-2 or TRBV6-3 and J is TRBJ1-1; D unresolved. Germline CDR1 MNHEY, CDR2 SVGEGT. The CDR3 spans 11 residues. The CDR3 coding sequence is TGTGCCAGCAGTTACCCGAGGGAGCCATGCTTT. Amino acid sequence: CASSYPREPCF.

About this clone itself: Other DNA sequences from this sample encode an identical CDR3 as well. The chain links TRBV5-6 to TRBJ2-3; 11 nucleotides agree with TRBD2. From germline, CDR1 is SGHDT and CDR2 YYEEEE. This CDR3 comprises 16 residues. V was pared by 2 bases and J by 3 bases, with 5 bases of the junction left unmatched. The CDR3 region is CASSFLAGGLTDTQYF. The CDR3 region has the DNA TGTGCCAGCAGCTTTTTAGCGGGGGGGCTGACAGATACGCAGTATTTT.

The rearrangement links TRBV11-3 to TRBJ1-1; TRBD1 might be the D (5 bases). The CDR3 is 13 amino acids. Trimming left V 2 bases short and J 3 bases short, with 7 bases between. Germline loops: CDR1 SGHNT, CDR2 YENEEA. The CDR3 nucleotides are TGTGCCAGCAGCTTACTAGGGGACACTGAAGCTTTCTTT. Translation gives CASSLLGDTEAFF. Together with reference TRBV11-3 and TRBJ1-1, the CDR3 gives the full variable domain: EAGVVQSPRYKIIEKKQPVAFWCNPISGHNTLYWYLQNLGQGPELLIRYENEEAVDDSQLPKDRFSAERLKGVDSTLKIQPAELGDSAVYLCASSLLGDTEAFFGQGTRLTVV.